This T cell receptor (beta chain) was retrieved from a study of blood T cell repertoires in COVID-19. As regards this clone: The junction departs from the called germline gene at one end, perhaps through a read error.

Profiling relied on immunoSEQ multiplex PCR, and the TCRdb table lists in-frame clones only, not all of them. The sample holds approximately 190,000 clones, around 83% seen once. This sequence was found in a woman in her thirties or forties in a cohort exposed to, infected with or recovered from COVID-19 (not recorded which). Sequenced input: PBMCs or T cells enriched from blood (not recorded which).

Here the CDR3 reads CASSFTLYYGYTF. The CDR3 nucleotides are TGTGCCAGCAGTTTTACCCTTTACTACGGCTACACCTTC. The rearrangement joins TRBV12-3 or TRBV12-4 to TRBJ1-2, with unresolved D. This CDR3 has 13 residues.